A selection of T cell receptor beta chains follows, all from one sample in a study of vaccination and CD4 T cells after COVID-19. TCRdb re-called the PCR reads with MiXCR, one entry per CDR3 protein. The sample consists of about 15,000 distinct CDR3 sequences, 40% to 60% of them appearing once. No antigen has been assigned to these receptors. This specimen was CD4+ T cells from blood, cultured in vitro, taken before SARS-CoV-2 vaccination. The receptors stem from a human donor who had recovered from COVID-19. CDR3s include the opening cysteine and the closing phenylalanine or tryptophan. D genes are given only for firm matches. Clone size appears in some rows only: once, few, many, or a class for an expanded clone.

-,TRBJ1-5,TRBV6-1,few,CASSAGLNGYQPQHF,TGTGCCAGCAGTGCCGGGTTGAACGGGTATCAGCCCCAGCATTTT
TRBD2,TRBJ2-1,TRBV12-3/TRBV12-4,-,CASSPRQGARLAGALEQFF,TGTGCCAGCAGTCCCCGGCAGGGGGCCAGGCTAGCGGGGGCGCTTGAGCAGTTCTTC
-,TRBJ2-1,TRBV2,-,CASSRQGRDNEQFF,TGTGCCAGCAGTCGGCAGGGGAGAGACAATGAGCAGTTCTTC
TRBD1,TRBJ2-7,TRBV19,-,CASSRDRAGDEQYF,TGTGCCAGTAGCAGAGACAGGGCTGGAGACGAGCAGTACTTC
TRBD2,TRBJ2-3,TRBV7-2,few,CASRPGTSADTQYF,TGTGCCAGCAGGCCCGGGACTAGCGCAGATACGCAGTATTTT
-,TRBJ2-5,TRBV21-1,-,CANTPRGVRRTQYF,TGTGCCAATACCCCCCGGGGGGTTCGAAGGACCCAGTACTTC
TRBD2,TRBJ2-3,TRBV2,-,CASSDTSSGFNTDTQYF,TGTGCCAGCAGCGATACATCTAGCGGGTTTAACACAGATACGCAGTATTTT
TRBD2,TRBJ2-3,TRBV19,-,CASSPLAGEGTDTQYF,TGTGCCAGTAGTCCTCTAGCGGGAGAGGGCACAGATACGCAGTATTTT
TRBD1,TRBJ2-1,TRBV7-2,once,CASSLVARGHNEQFF,TGTGCCAGCAGCTTAGTCGCCAGGGGGCACAATGAGCAGTTCTTC
-,TRBJ2-2,TRBV27,few,CASSPQPGWRAGELFF,TGTGCCAGCAGCCCTCAACCAGGGTGGCGGGCCGGGGAGCTGTTTTTT
TRBD2,TRBJ2-6,TRBV6-1,few,CASSEWGLAGFSGANVLTF,TGTGCCAGCAGTGAATGGGGACTAGCGGGGTTCTCTGGGGCCAACGTCCTGACTTTC
-,TRBJ2-7,TRBV20-1,-,CSARRQDSYEQYF,TGCAGTGCTAGGAGGCAGGACTCCTACGAGCAGTACTTC
-,TRBJ2-5,TRBV2,few,CASTLKGETQYF,TGTGCCAGCACCCTAAAAGGGGAGACCCAGTACTTC
-,TRBJ2-1,TRBV20-1,few,CSAGPDYNEQFF,TGCAGTGCCGGCCCCGACTACAATGAGCAGTTCTTC
-,TRBJ1-2,TRBV5-1,few,CASSLAARANYGYTF,TGCGCCAGCAGCTTGGCCGCCAGGGCTAACTATGGCTACACCTTC
TRBD2,TRBJ2-7,TRBV6-1,-,CASIKRTSYEQYF,TGTGCCAGCATTAAACGGACTAGCTACGAGCAGTACTTC
TRBD1,TRBJ1-1,TRBV5-1,-,CASTLTGSGGAFF,TGCGCCAGCACCTTGACAGGGTCGGGTGGAGCTTTCTTT
-,TRBJ2-2,TRBV6-2/TRBV6-3,-,CASSYSQDTGELFF,TGTGCCAGCAGTTACTCCCAGGACACCGGGGAGCTGTTTTTT
TRBD1,TRBJ1-2,TRBV6-1,-,CASSDRGQGMEGYGYTF,TGTGCCAGCAGTGATCGGGGACAGGGGATGGAGGGCTATGGCTACACCTTC
-,TRBJ2-5,TRBV30,-,CASDRFQETQYF,TGTGCCTCGGACAGATTCCAAGAGACCCAGTACTTC
-,TRBJ2-7,TRBV7-8,-,CASSLAVQLPYEQYF,TGTGCCAGCAGCTTAGCGGTACAGCTTCCTTACGAGCAGTACTTC
-,TRBJ2-1,TRBV5-5,-,CASSPGWSGNEQFF,TGTGCCAGCAGCCCCGGTTGGTCTGGGAATGAGCAGTTCTTC
-,TRBJ2-3,TRBV30,once,CAWSRGSTDTQYF,TGTGCCTGGAGTCGGGGGAGCACAGATACGCAGTATTTT
TRBD1,TRBJ1-1,TRBV5-4,-,CASSIGTGGRPSEAFF,TGTGCCAGCAGCATCGGGACAGGGGGTCGACCGAGTGAAGCTTTCTTT
-,TRBJ2-7,TRBV18,-,CASSPQTHSYEQYF,TGTGCCAGCTCACCCCAAACTCACTCATACGAGCAGTACTTC